Below are 27 T cell receptor beta chains sequenced from a single sample in a study of beta chain features in type 1 diabetes. Study-wide findings and caveats: Researchers report that Type 1 diabetes patients had moderately but significantly shorter TCRB CDR3s across all four CD4+ subsets.

Their specific antigens are unknown. Every isolated RNA sample was fully reverse transcribed, so sequencing captured expressed TCRB transcripts. Clones were sequenced by immunoSEQ multiplex PCR, and TCRdb holds only the in-frame ones, with some missing. The repertoire consists of some 660,000 clones, with 11% to 15% occurring once and the leading ten covering around 0.04%. The sample consisted of naive CD4+ T cells from blood. The receptors derive from a man in his late teens or twenties with type 1 diabetes.

This clone came up a few times. The CDR3 DNA reads TGTGCCAGCAGCCCGTTTCAGGGCGGCACCGGGGAGCTGTTTTTT. It translates to CASSPFQGGTGELFF. The chain is built from TRBV7-2 and TRBJ2-2; TRBD1 might be the D (5 bases). Trimming shortened V by 5 bases and J by 4 bases, and 14 bases separated the two germline ends. This CDR3 is 15 amino acids long. CDR1 and CDR2 (germline): SGHTA, FQGNSA.

This rearrangement joins TRBV7-8 to TRBJ2-3; D not certain. V lost 8 bases, J lost 5 bases, and 8 bases lay in between. The V gene's germline CDR1 is SGHVS and CDR2 FQNEAQ. This CDR3 has 11 amino acids. CDR3 residues: CASCQGDTQYF. CDR3 nucleotide sequence: TGTGCCAGCTGCCAAGGAGATACGCAGTATTTT. Filled out from reference TRBV7-8 and TRBJ2-3, the complete variable domain reads GAGVSQSPRYKVAKRGQDVALRCDPISGHVSLFWYQQALGQGPEFLTYFQNEAQLDKSGLPSDRFFAERPEGSVSTLKIQRTQQEDSAVYLCASCQGDTQYFGPGTRLTVL.

The sample holds a few counts of this clone. The V call is TRBV19, the J call TRBJ2-7; 7 nucleotides line up with TRBD1. J was trimmed by 3 bases and V by 8 bases; bases with no gene match: 7. Per the germline V gene, CDR1 is LNHDA and CDR2 is SQIVND (reference sequence). The CDR3 extends over 13 amino acids. CDR3 in amino acids: CASGTGDSYEQYF. CDR3 in DNA: TGTGCCAGTGGAACAGGGGACAGCTACGAGCAGTACTTC.

This clone has a handful of counts. The chain uses TRBV27 and TRBJ2-2, with TRBD2 matching 11 bases. CDR3 length equals 15 residues. Germline CDR1 is MNHEY and CDR2 is SMNVEV (reference sequence). The V gene end was trimmed by 4 bases and the J gene end by 9 bases; junction bases not matched to a gene: 7. The CDR3 nucleotides read TGTGCCAGCAGTTCTCCGGGACTAGCGGCCCGGGAGCTGTTTTTT. Its protein is CASSSPGLAARELFF.

The rearrangement uses TRBV15 and TRBJ2-3; 10 bases line up with TRBD2. This CDR3 comprises 17 residues. From germline, CDR1 is LNHNV and CDR2 YYDKDF (reference sequence). Losses at the gene ends were 3 bases for V and 3 bases for J; bases not matched to a gene: 9. This chain's CDR3 is CATSRPLAGLATDTQYF. CDR3 DNA sequence: TGTGCCACCAGCAGGCCGCTAGCGGGACTAGCGACAGATACGCAGTATTTT.

The chain uses TRBV4-3 and TRBJ1-2; no reliable D call. The CDR3 sequence is 16 residues long. The germline V gene encodes CDR1 LGHNA and CDR2 YSLEER. The V end lost 5 bases, the J end lost 0 bases, and 16 bases lay between the germline ends. DNA for the CDR3: TGCGCCAGCAGCTCCCATCTCGGAATCCCTAACTATGGCTACACCTTC. It encodes CASSSHLGIPNYGYTF.

J is TRBJ2-3 and V is TRBV18; weak D call: TRBD2 (6 bases). Germline CDR1 and CDR2: KGHSH and LQKENI. The CDR3 runs 16 residues. V lost 6 bases and J lost 4, with 20 bases in between. The CDR3 protein is CASSPIADPRADTQYF. The CDR3 DNA follows: TGTGCCAGCTCTCCTATAGCGGACCCGAGGGCAGATACGCAGTATTTT.

This clone has just a few counts. The chain couples TRBV13 to TRBJ1-1; TRBD1 is a possible D gene (5 bases). Trimming removed 5 bases from V and 1 base from J, with 14 bases in between. Germline CDR1 PRHDT, CDR2 FYEKMQ (reference sequence). The CDR3 has 15 residues. In nucleotides, the CDR3 is TGTGCCAGCAGCCCCCGGGGGACGGGGAACACTGAAGCTTTCTTT. It translates to CASSPRGTGNTEAFF.

This chain links TRBV27 with TRBJ1-1; D perhaps matches TRBD1 (5 bases). CDR3 length: 13 residues. CDR1 is MNHEY, CDR2 SMNVEV, per germline (reference sequence). Trimming removed 6 bases at V and 1 base at J, with 9 bases between. This chain's CDR3 is CASRGLWNTEAFF. CDR3 bases: TGTGCCAGCAGGGGACTTTGGAACACTGAAGCTTTCTTT.

This clone was seen a few times. The chain carries TRBV7-9 and TRBJ2-1, with D tentatively TRBD1 (6 bases). CDR3 length equals 11 residues. The V gene lost 5 bases and the J gene lost 9 bases, with 8 bases spanning the gap. CDR1 SEHNR and CDR2 FQNEAQ come from the germline V gene (reference sequence). In nucleotides, the CDR3 is TGTGCCAGCAGCAAGGGGGTTGAGCAGTTCTTC. This encodes CASSKGVEQFF.

Only a few counts were recorded for this clone. The chain recombines TRBV7-2 with TRBJ1-2; D ambiguous. Trimming pared 4 bases from V and 6 bases from J, leaving 12 bases between. There are 13 residues in the CDR3. Germline V CDR1 and CDR2: SGHTA, FQGNSA. The DNA for the CDR3 is TGTGCCAGCAGCTCATCCATGGAGAATGGCTACACCTTC. This encodes CASSSSMENGYTF.

Only a few counts were recorded for this clone. The chain joins TRBV18 to TRBJ2-7; D is ambiguous. Germline CDR1 KGHSH, CDR2 LQKENI. Trimming stripped 0 bases from V and 5 bases from J, with 17 bases between. The CDR3 consists of 16 residues. The CDR3 DNA is TGTGCCAGCTCACCACCAACCGGCGGACGGCCGGACGAGCAGTACTTC. Translation: CASSPPTGGRPDEQYF.

V usage is TRBV7-3 and J usage is TRBJ2-1; D possibly uses TRBD1 or TRBD2 (5 bases each). The CDR3 is 14 residues long. The germline CDR1 and CDR2 sequences are SGHTA and FQGTGA. The V end lost 4 bases, the J end lost 2 bases, and 9 bases lay between the germline ends. The CDR3 region is CASSYGTAYNEQFF. The CDR3 DNA sequence: TGTGCCAGCAGCTACGGGACGGCCTACAATGAGCAGTTCTTC.

This clone was seen only a few times. The chain carries TRBV5-1 and TRBJ2-4, with TRBD1 matching over 9 bases. Germline CDR1 is SGHRS and CDR2 is YFSETQ. The length of the CDR3 is 14 residues. V lost 3 bases and J lost 5; bases outside the gene matches: 3. The CDR3 loop is CASSSGQGENIQYF. CDR3 coding DNA: TGCGCCAGCAGCTCGGGACAGGGAGAAAACATTCAGTACTTC. Together with reference TRBV5-1 and TRBJ2-4, the CDR3 gives the full variable domain: KAGVTQTPRYLIKTRGQQVTLSCSPISGHRSVSWYQQTPGQGLQFLFEYFSETQRNKGNFPGRFSGRQFSNSRSEMNVSTLELGDSALYLCASSSGQGENIQYFGAGTRLSVL.

The sample holds a few counts of this clone. The chain links TRBV6-5 to TRBJ2-2; TRBD1 aligns across 7 bases. The CDR3 loop spans 15 amino acids. Germline V CDR1 and CDR2: MNHEY, SVGAGI. J gave up 2 bases and V 6 bases, and 6 bases lay outside the gene matches. In DNA form, the CDR3 reads TGTGCCAGCAGCCCGAGGGGGCCTAACACCGGGGAGCTGTTTTTT. It specifies CASSPRGPNTGELFF.

In this sample, this clone turned up a few times. The chain employs TRBV5-1 and TRBJ2-5, with D perhaps TRBD2 (6 bases). The CDR3 consists of 14 residues. The V end lost 4 bases, the J end lost 5 bases, and 15 bases lay between the germline ends. The germline V gene has CDR1 SGHRS and CDR2 YFSETQ. CDR3 amino acids: CASSLGGARETQYF. In nucleotides, the CDR3 is TGCGCCAGCAGCCTGGGCGGGGCACGGGAGACCCAGTACTTC.

The rearrangement joins TRBV18 to TRBJ1-1; 8 positions agree with TRBD1. CDR3 length: 12 residues. Germline V lookup: CDR1 KGHSH, CDR2 LQKENI. The V and J ends lost 6 bases and 6 bases, in that order; junction bases with no gene match: 3. The CDR3 nucleotides read TGTGCCAGCTCCCCGGGACAGGCTGAAGCTTTCTTT. Encoded protein: CASSPGQAEAFF.

This chain connects TRBV2 to TRBJ1-1; maybe TRBD1 (5 bases). V lost 5 bases and J 3 bases, leaving 13 bases between the germline ends. The germline V gene encodes CDR1 SNHLY and CDR2 FYNNEI. The CDR3 is 14 amino acids. The DNA of the CDR3 is TGTGCCAGCAGTTACAGACAGAGGGACACTGAAGCTTTCTTT. Residues: CASSYRQRDTEAFF.

This clone has only a few counts. The rearrangement links TRBV29-1 to TRBJ1-2, with D uncertain. This CDR3 region has 13 residues. Per germline, CDR1 SQVTM and CDR2 ANQGSEA. Trimming shortened V by 4 bases and J by 1 base, and 10 bases separated the two germline ends. This CDR3 is CSVARGDNYGYTF. As DNA, the CDR3 is TGCAGCGTTGCCCGAGGCGATAACTATGGCTACACCTTC.

This sequence joins TRBV30 and TRBJ1-2; D is undetermined. Trimming shortened V by 2 bases and J by 2 bases, and 9 bases separated the two germline ends. The CDR3 contains 13 residues. Germline loops: CDR1 GTSNPN, CDR2 SVGIG (reference sequence). This chain's CDR3 is CAWSNVGNYGYTF. As DNA, the CDR3 is TGTGCCTGGAGTAACGTGGGGAACTATGGCTACACCTTC.

V and J are TRBV29-1 and TRBJ1-5, with 8 nucleotides matching TRBD1. The V and J ends lost 4 bases and 7 bases, in that order; junction bases with no gene match: 6. Germline V CDR1 and CDR2: SQVTM, ANQGSEA. This CDR3 region has 13 residues. The DNA for the CDR3 is TGCAGCGTTGGCAATCGGACAGGGCAGCCCCAGCATTTT. Translated: CSVGNRTGQPQHF.

With respect to this clone: The same CDR3 arises from other DNA sequences in this sample as well. The rearrangement links TRBV28 to TRBJ1-1; the D is unclear. Germline V lookup: CDR1 MDHEN, CDR2 SYDVKM. The CDR3 sequence is 12 residues long. V was clipped by 5 bases and J by 0 bases, with 4 bases between them. This CDR3 reads CASSLLNTEAFF. The CDR3 coding sequence is TGTGCCAGCAGTCTATTGAACACTGAAGCTTTCTTT.

This clone was picked up one time. This sample includes further DNA sequences coding for the same CDR3. The gene calls are TRBV29-1 and TRBJ2-1, with 8 bases that match TRBD1. Germline CDR1 reads SQVTM; CDR2 reads ANQGSEA. V dropped 2 bases and J dropped 7; count of bases not matched to a gene: 13. CDR3 length: 16 residues. The CDR3 coding sequence is TGCAGCGTTGAATGGGCTGGGACAGGCATAGAAAATGAGCAGTTCTTC. Protein: CSVEWAGTGIENEQFF.

This clone was seen a few times. The V call is TRBV29-1, the J call TRBJ1-1; TRBD1 matches at 9 bases. The length of the CDR3 is 12 residues. Germline values: CDR1 SQVTM, CDR2 ANQGSEA. With 7 bases clipped from V and 3 bases from J, the junction kept 3 bases outside the gene matches. CDR3 sequence (DNA): TGCAGCGCGGGGGACAGGGACACTGAAGCTTTCTTT. This gives the protein CSAGDRDTEAFF.

The V and J genes are TRBV27 and TRBJ1-4; the D is unclear. Per germline, CDR1 MNHEY and CDR2 SMNVEV (reference sequence). The CDR3 runs 13 residues. CDR3 loop: CAGPRGSWGKLFF. In nucleotides, the CDR3 is TGTGCTGGCCCGCGGGGTTCTTGGGGAAAACTGTTTTTT.

This rearrangement joins TRBV19 to TRBJ2-2, with 12 bases matching TRBD2. Germline values: CDR1 LNHDA, CDR2 SQIVND (reference sequence). After removal of 5 bases from V and 2 bases from J, the junction contained 6 bases not matched to a gene. This CDR3 comprises 17 residues. The CDR3 bases are TGTGCCAGTAGTCTGACTAGCGGGAGCATAAACACCGGGGAGCTGTTTTTT. As protein: CASSLTSGSINTGELFF.

This clone was found a few times. The V call is TRBV29-1, the J call TRBJ2-1; D unresolved. Germline CDR1 SQVTM, CDR2 ANQGSEA. The CDR3 contains 15 residues. V dropped 7 bases and J dropped 2 bases, with 18 bases sitting between them. The CDR3 bases are TGCAGCGCACGGCCGGACCCTGGAACCTACAATGAGCAGTTCTTC. Amino acids: CSARPDPGTYNEQFF.